The 6 T cell receptor beta chains listed next were all sequenced from one sample in a study of blood T cell repertoires in COVID-19. Clones were read by immunoSEQ multiplex PCR, and TCRdb kept only the in-frame ones, dropping some. The sample records 200,000 to 250,000 clones, 87% being singletons. The sequenced material came from PBMCs or T cells enriched from blood (not recorded which). All receptors come from a man between 18 and 29 years old with acute COVID-19.

The chain uses TRBV28 and TRBJ2-7; perhaps TRBD1 as D (5 bases). Germline V gene data show CDR1 as MDHEN and CDR2 as SYDVKM. V gave up 6 bases and J gave up 5 bases, with 17 bases separating them. This CDR3 is built from 14 residues. CDR3 bases: TGTGCCAGCAGGCCCGCAGGGTCAGAGGACGAGCAGTACTTC. It is translated as CASRPAGSEDEQYF.

This chain connects TRBV30 to TRBJ2-7; TRBD2 is a possible D gene (7 bases). Trimming stripped 3 bases from V and 4 bases from J, with 22 bases between. The CDR3 totals 16 residues. Germline V lookup: CDR1 GTSNPN, CDR2 SVGIG (reference sequence). As DNA, the CDR3 is TGTGCCTGGAGCAACTTACCCGGGGGGCCTGGATACGAGCAGTACTTC. Translated, it gives CAWSNLPGGPGYEQYF.

This clone appeared a few times. This chain joins TRBV9 and TRBJ2-5; TRBD1 might be the D (6 bases). There are 14 residues in the CDR3. Germline V gives CDR1 SGDLS, CDR2 YYNGEE. V was pared by 2 bases and J by 5 bases, with 13 bases between. CDR3 sequence (DNA): TGTGCCAGCAGCGTCACCGGGACACGGGAGACCCAGTACTTC. Translated: CASSVTGTRETQYF.

This clone was seen a handful of times. V is TRBV19 and J is TRBJ1-5; unclear D gene. This CDR3 is built from 13 residues. The germline V and J ends were trimmed by 10 bases and 2 bases, with 12 bases remaining between them. Looked up from germline, CDR1 is LNHDA and CDR2 is SQIVND (reference sequence). CDR3 DNA sequence: TGTGCCACAAAGGAGTCCGGCAATCAGCCCCAGCATTTT. Protein product: CATKESGNQPQHF.

The genes are TRBV28 and TRBJ1-5, with D unresolved. Germline assignment: CDR1 MDHEN and CDR2 SYDVKM. The V and J ends lost 6 bases and 6 bases respectively, with 12 bases between them. The CDR3 extends over 13 amino acids. The CDR3 coding sequence is TGTGCCAGCAGCGTCAAAGAGGGTCAGCCCCAGCATTTT. This codes for CASSVKEGQPQHF.

The genes are TRBV27 and TRBJ1-1; 8 bases fit TRBD1. The CDR3 loop spans 14 amino acids. Germline lookup yields CDR1 MNHEY and CDR2 SMNVEV (reference sequence). V trimming: 0 bases; J trimming: 3 bases; junction bases outside the gene matches: 0. The CDR3 here is CASSLSGQDTEAFF. Written as DNA, the CDR3 is TGTGCCAGCAGTTTATCGGGACAGGACACTGAAGCTTTCTTT.